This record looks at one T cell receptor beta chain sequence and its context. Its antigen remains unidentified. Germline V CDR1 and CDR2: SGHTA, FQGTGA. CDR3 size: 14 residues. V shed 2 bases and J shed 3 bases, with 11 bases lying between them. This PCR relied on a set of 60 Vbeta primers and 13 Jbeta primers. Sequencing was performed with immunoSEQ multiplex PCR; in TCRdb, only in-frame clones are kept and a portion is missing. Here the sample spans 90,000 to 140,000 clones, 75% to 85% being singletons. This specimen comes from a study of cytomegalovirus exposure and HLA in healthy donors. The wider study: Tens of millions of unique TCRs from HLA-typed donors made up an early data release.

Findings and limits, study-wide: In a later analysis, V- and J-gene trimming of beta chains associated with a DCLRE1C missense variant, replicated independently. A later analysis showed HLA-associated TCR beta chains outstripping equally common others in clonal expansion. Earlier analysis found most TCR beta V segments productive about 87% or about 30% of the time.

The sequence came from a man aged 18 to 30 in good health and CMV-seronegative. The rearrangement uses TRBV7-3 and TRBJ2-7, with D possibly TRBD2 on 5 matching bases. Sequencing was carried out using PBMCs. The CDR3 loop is CASSLSDSRYEQYF. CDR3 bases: TGTGCCAGCAGCTTATCGGACTCTCGCTACGAGCAGTACTTC.